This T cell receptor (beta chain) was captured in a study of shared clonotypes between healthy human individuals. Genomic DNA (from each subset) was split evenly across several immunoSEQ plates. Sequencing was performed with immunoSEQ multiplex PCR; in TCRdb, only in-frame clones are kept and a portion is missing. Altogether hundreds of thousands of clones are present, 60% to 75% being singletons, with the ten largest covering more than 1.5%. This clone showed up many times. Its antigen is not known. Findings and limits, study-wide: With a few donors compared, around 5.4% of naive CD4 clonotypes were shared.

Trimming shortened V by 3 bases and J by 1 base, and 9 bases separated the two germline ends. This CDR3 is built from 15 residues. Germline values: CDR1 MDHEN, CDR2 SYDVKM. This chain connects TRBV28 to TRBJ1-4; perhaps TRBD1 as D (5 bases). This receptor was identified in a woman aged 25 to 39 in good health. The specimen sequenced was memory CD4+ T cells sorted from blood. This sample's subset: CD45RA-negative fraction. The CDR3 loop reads CASSFRGGTNEKLFF. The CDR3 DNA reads TGTGCCAGCAGTTTCCGGGGGGGAACTAATGAAAAACTGTTTTTT.